The 24 T cell receptor beta chains reported below all come from one sample, sequenced in a study of CD4 T cell repertoires and nickel. TCRdb analysed the RT-PCR reads with MiXCR anew, one entry per CDR3 protein. Altogether 500 to 800 distinct CDR3 sequences are present, 44% being singletons, with the ten largest covering 13% to 15%. The sample taken for sequencing was CD4+ T cells from blood, not recorded whether cultured. Every receptor here comes from a human donor in a nickel allergy study, with or without nickel allergy (not recorded which). It is not recorded whether this sample comes from one donor or several.

The chain recombines TRBV4-2 with TRBJ1-2, with D hard to call. Trimming left V 1 base short and J 2 bases short, with 17 bases between. Per germline, CDR1 LGHNA and CDR2 YNFKEQ. The CDR3 loop spans 17 amino acids. CDR3 nucleotides: TGTGCCAGCAGCCAAGTAGAGTCCGGCGGGAGAAACTATGGCTACACCTTC. It yields the protein CASSQVESGGRNYGYTF.

V gene TRBV20-1 combines with J gene TRBJ2-3; TRBD2 agrees at 8 bases. The ends lost 4 bases at V and 1 base at J; junction bases unmatched: 4. The germline V gene encodes CDR1 DFQATT and CDR2 SNEGSKA (reference sequence). This CDR3 has 14 amino acids. The CDR3 DNA follows: TGCAGTGCTACACGGGGGGGCCGCACAGATACGCAGTATTTT. The encoded protein is CSATRGGRTDTQYF.

The J gene is TRBJ1-5, the V gene TRBV4-1; no clear D gene. V lost 1 base and J lost 3, with 16 bases in between. From germline, CDR1 is MGHRA and CDR2 YSYEKL. The CDR3 has 17 residues. CDR3 nucleotides: TGCGCCAGCAGCCAAGTCCCGGTCGGGGTAATCAATCAGCCCCAGCATTTT. Translation gives CASSQVPVGVINQPQHF.

V gene TRBV9 combines with J gene TRBJ2-1, with D possibly matching TRBD1 (6 bases). CDR1 and CDR2 (germline): SGDLS, YYNGEE. This CDR3 comprises 15 residues. The V gene lost 3 bases and the J gene lost 6 bases, with 16 bases spanning the gap. CDR3 DNA sequence: TGTGCCAGCAGCGCCAAGATGGGACACCGCAATGAGCAGTTCTTC. Encoded protein: CASSAKMGHRNEQFF.

The rearrangement uses TRBV30 and TRBJ2-3; 10 nucleotides line up with TRBD1. With 1 base clipped from V and 8 bases from J, the junction kept 0 bases outside the gene matches. The CDR3 length is 12 residues. The germline gives CDR1 GTSNPN, CDR2 SVGIG (reference sequence). In DNA form, the CDR3 reads TGTGCCTGGAGTGGGACAGGGGGTACGCAGTATTTT. It translates to CAWSGTGGTQYF.

CDR3 amino acids: CASSLGPSYNSPLHF. The CDR3 nucleotides read TGTGCCAGCAGCTTGGGGCCGTCCTATAATTCACCCCTCCACTTT. The rearrangement joins TRBV7-2 to TRBJ1-6; D may be TRBD1 (5 bases). With 3 bases removed from V and 1 base from J, the gap between germline ends came to 7 bases. The CDR3 runs 15 residues. Per the germline V gene, CDR1 is SGHTA and CDR2 is FQGNSA.

The chain is built from TRBV27 and TRBJ2-1; TRBD2 aligns across 9 bases. The CDR3 length is 16 residues. Losses at the gene ends were 6 bases for V and 9 bases for J; bases not matched to a gene: 15. From germline, CDR1 is MNHEY and CDR2 SMNVEV (reference sequence). The CDR3 loop reads CASRNPGSGGSSEQFF. In DNA form, the CDR3 reads TGTGCCAGCAGGAACCCCGGGAGCGGGGGGTCGAGTGAGCAGTTCTTC.

The V and J genes are TRBV19 and TRBJ1-2; 7 bases match TRBD1. The junction had 9 bases not matched to a gene; V was cut back by 7 bases and J by 4 bases. From germline, CDR1 is LNHDA and CDR2 SQIVND (reference sequence). CDR3 size: 14 residues. CDR3 DNA: TGTGCCAGTACCCTATCGAACAGGGGCTATGGCTACACCTTC. The encoded protein is CASTLSNRGYGYTF.

By its share, this clonotype is large. This chain links TRBV20-1 with TRBJ2-7, with D perhaps matching TRBD2 (5 bases). Germline V gene lookup returns CDR1 DFQATT and CDR2 SNEGSKA (reference sequence). CDR3 length: 13 residues. V gave up 0 bases and J gave up 6 bases, with 12 bases separating them. CDR3 sequence reads: CSARDVGVSEQYF. As DNA, the CDR3 is TGCAGTGCTAGAGATGTCGGGGTTTCCGAGCAGTACTTC.

In its sample, this clonotype was seen a few times. CDR3 in amino acids: CASSFRGQDSPLHF. The CDR3 bases are TGCGCCAGCAGCTTCAGGGGGCAGGATTCACCCCTCCACTTT. The genes are TRBV5-1 and TRBJ1-6; 8 nucleotides agree with TRBD1. Per the germline V gene, CDR1 is SGHRS and CDR2 is YFSETQ. There are 14 residues in the CDR3. The junction had 3 bases not matched to a gene; V was cut back by 2 bases and J by 8 bases.

V is TRBV19 and J is TRBJ2-5, with 10 bases that match TRBD1. Germline V lookup: CDR1 LNHDA, CDR2 SQIVND (reference sequence). The V gene end was trimmed by 3 bases and the J gene end by 5 bases; junction bases not matched to a gene: 9. The CDR3 totals 16 residues. The CDR3 bases are TGTGCCAGTAGTATCCGACAGGGGGCGCGTCTGGAGACCCAGTACTTC. Amino acid sequence: CASSIRQGARLETQYF.

This clonotype has more than one count but fewer than ten. The J gene is TRBJ1-6, the V gene TRBV5-6, with D uncertain. Trimming took off 4 bases at V and 9 bases at J, with 20 bases between the two ends. The CDR3 extends over 16 amino acids. The V gene's germline CDR1 is SGHDT and CDR2 YYEEEE. The CDR3 spells CASSPTHQAASSPLHF. CDR3 DNA: TGTGCCAGCAGCCCTACACATCAGGCAGCGAGTTCACCCCTCCACTTT.

J is TRBJ1-6 and V is TRBV5-6, with D possibly being TRBD1 (6 bases). V lost 2 bases and J lost 7, with 13 bases in between. This CDR3 has 15 residues. Germline values: CDR1 SGHDT, CDR2 YYEEEE. The CDR3 reads CASSLEHRVNSPLHF. In nucleotides, the CDR3 is TGTGCCAGCAGCTTAGAACACAGGGTAAATTCACCCCTCCACTTT.

The V gene is TRBV28, the J gene TRBJ2-6; D possibly corresponds to TRBD2 (6 bases). The CDR3 is 19 amino acids. Deletions cut 7 bases from V and 3 bases from J, with 25 bases between. Germline CDR1 reads MDHEN; CDR2 reads SYDVKM. The CDR3 coding sequence is TGTGCCAGCACCACTCGAATTCCCAGGAGGGCTTATGGGGCCAACGTCCTGACTTTC. Its translation is CASTTRIPRRAYGANVLTF.

This clonotype has just one count. This chain links TRBV6-2 or TRBV6-3 with TRBJ2-5; TRBD1 aligns across 9 bases. The germline V gene has CDR1 MNHEY and CDR2 SVGEGT. This CDR3 region has 15 residues. Trimming removed 4 bases from V and 5 bases from J; junction bases left unmatched: 8. CDR3 sequence (DNA): TGTGCCAGCAGTTCCCACAGGGGGCTAGGGGAGACCCAGTACTTC. Amino acids: CASSSHRGLGETQYF.

This sequence joins TRBV7-2 and TRBJ2-5; 14 bases line up with TRBD2. V shed 6 bases and J 5 bases; nucleotides not matched to a gene: 11. Germline CDR1 is SGHTA and CDR2 is FQGNSA. This CDR3 spans 17 amino acids. The CDR3 region has the DNA TGTGCCAGCAGACCTGGGACTAGCGGGGGAAGAGAGGAGACCCAGTACTTC. This encodes CASRPGTSGGREETQYF.

The chain is built from TRBV28 and TRBJ2-4, with 8 bases lining up with TRBD1. Per the germline V gene, CDR1 is MDHEN and CDR2 is SYDVKM. The CDR3 is 17 residues long. Trimming took 3 bases from V and 0 from J; bases not matched to a gene: 7. The CDR3 DNA is TGTGCCAGCAGTTTCGGGCAGGGGGCGCGAGCCAAAAACATTCAGTACTTC. Amino acids: CASSFGQGARAKNIQYF.

The V and J genes are TRBV4-3 and TRBJ2-2; 9 bases align to TRBD1. CDR3 size: 16 residues. Germline CDR1 and CDR2: LGHNA and YSLEER. The ends lost 1 base at V and 3 bases at J; junction bases unmatched: 3. The CDR3 sequence is CASSQVTGGYTGELFF. CDR3 sequence (DNA): TGCGCCAGCAGCCAAGTAACAGGGGGCTACACCGGGGAGCTGTTTTTT.

The chain carries TRBV25-1 and TRBJ1-1, with unresolved D. Deletions cut 0 bases from V and 5 bases from J, with 10 bases between. Germline lookup yields CDR1 MGHDK and CDR2 SYGVNS. The CDR3 covers 14 residues. In DNA, the CDR3 is TGTGCCAGCAGTGAATATCAAGAGGGAACTGAAGCTTTCTTT. As protein: CASSEYQEGTEAFF.

The CDR3: CSVESPSTDTQYF. CDR3 in DNA: TGCAGCGTGGAGAGCCCTAGCACAGATACGCAGTATTTT. This chain connects TRBV29-1 to TRBJ2-3, with unresolved D. This CDR3 is 13 amino acids long. Germline CDR1 SQVTM, CDR2 ANQGSEA. V shed 6 bases and J shed 0 bases, with 10 bases lying between them.

The chain combines TRBV5-1 with TRBJ1-1; 11 nucleotides line up with TRBD1. V shed 4 bases, J shed 5 bases, and the junction held 4 bases outside the gene matches. The CDR3 loop spans 14 amino acids. Germline V gene lookup returns CDR1 SGHRS and CDR2 YFSETQ. CDR3 in DNA: TGCGCCAGCAGCCCAGGACAGGGGGCGACTGAAGCTTTCTTT. Translation: CASSPGQGATEAFF.

This clonotype was seen a few times. The rearrangement links TRBV28 to TRBJ1-2; possibly TRBD1 for D (5 bases). Germline V CDR1 and CDR2: MDHEN, SYDVKM. Trimming took off 1 base at V and 0 bases at J, with 21 bases between the two ends. The CDR3 consists of 19 residues. Written as DNA, the CDR3 is TGTGCCAGCAGTTTATATAACCAGGTACGGGACCGAACTAACTATGGCTACACCTTC. This translates into CASSLYNQVRDRTNYGYTF.

CDR3 in amino acids: CASSYSNGNSPLHF. CDR3 nucleotides: TGTGCCAGCAGTTACTCCAACGGAAATTCACCCCTCCACTTT. The V and J genes are TRBV6-6 and TRBJ1-6, with unresolved D. The CDR3 totals 14 residues. Trimming left V 0 bases short and J 7 bases short, with 7 bases between. Germline V gene sequence: CDR1 MNHNY, CDR2 SVGAGI (reference sequence).

This chain uses TRBV7-2 with TRBJ2-7; a weak D match, TRBD1 (5 bases). Germline V gives CDR1 SGHTA, CDR2 FQGNSA. There are 13 residues in the CDR3. Trimming took 4 bases from V and 3 from J, leaving 10 bases between them. CDR3 sequence: CASSSLGHYEQYF. CDR3 in DNA: TGTGCCAGCAGCTCGCTGGGGCACTACGAGCAGTACTTC.